This record looks at one T cell receptor (beta chain) sequence and its context. The data were obtained in a study of beta chain features in type 1 diabetes. The trim removed 4 bases at V and 7 bases at J, leaving 17 bases unmatched. The CDR3 has 18 amino acids. Germline V gene sequence: CDR1 LNHDA, CDR2 SQIVND (reference sequence). Via CD45RO/CCR7/CD25/CD127/CD95/CD27, cells of the CD4+ naive, central memory, regulatory and stem cell-like memory subsets were sorted. Every bit of the isolated RNA underwent reverse transcription, so sequencing read expressed TCRB transcripts. Sequenced by immunoSEQ multiplex PCR; TCRdb stores in-frame clones only, minus some. The sample shows around 320,000 clones, 11% to 15% of them seen only once.

The chain is built from TRBV19 and TRBJ1-5; 9 nucleotides line up with TRBD1. The sequence came from a man aged 30 to 45 in good health. The sequenced material came from central memory CD4+ T cells from blood. CDR3 region: CASSNGVGTGMMGQPQHF. The CDR3 coding sequence is TGTGCCAGTAGTAACGGGGTTGGGACAGGGATGATGGGGCAGCCCCAGCATTTT.